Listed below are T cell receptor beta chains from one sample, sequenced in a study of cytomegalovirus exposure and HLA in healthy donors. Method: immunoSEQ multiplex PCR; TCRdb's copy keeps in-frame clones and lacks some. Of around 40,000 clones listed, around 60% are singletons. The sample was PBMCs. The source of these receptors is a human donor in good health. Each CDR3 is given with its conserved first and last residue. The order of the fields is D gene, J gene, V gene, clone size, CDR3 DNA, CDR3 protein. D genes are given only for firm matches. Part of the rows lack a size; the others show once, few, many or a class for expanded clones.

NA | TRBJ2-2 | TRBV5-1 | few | TGCGCCAGCAAGGAGGATCCCGTCACCGGGGAGCTGTTTTTT | CASKEDPVTGELFF
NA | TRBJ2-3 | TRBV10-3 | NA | TGTGCCATCAGTAGAGACACAGATACGCAGTATTTT | CAISRDTDTQYF
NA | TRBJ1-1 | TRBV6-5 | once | TGTGCCAGCAGAAGACACAGGGAGAACACTGAAGCTTTCTTT | CASRRHRENTEAFF
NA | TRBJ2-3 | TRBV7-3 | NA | TGTGCCAGCAGCTCCGGACAGATCACAGATACGCAGTATTTT | CASSSGQITDTQYF
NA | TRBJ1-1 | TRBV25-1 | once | TGTGCCAGCAGCATGACAGGCTCTGAAGCTTTCTTT | CASSMTGSEAFF
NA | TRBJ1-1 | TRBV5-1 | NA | TGCGCCAGCAGCGCGGGCCTTCACCCCACTGAAGCTTTCTTT | CASSAGLHPTEAFF
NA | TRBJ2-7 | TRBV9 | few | TGTGCCAGCAGCCAGGAGGTGGGCAACGAGCAGTACTTC | CASSQEVGNEQYF
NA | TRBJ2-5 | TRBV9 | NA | TGTGCCAGCAGCGTAGGAAACAACCAAGAGACCCAGTACTTC | CASSVGNNQETQYF
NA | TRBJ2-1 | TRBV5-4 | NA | TGTGCCAGCAGCTTGGATTCCGTAGGGCTAGCGAGAAATGAGCAGTTCTTC | CASSLDSVGLARNEQFF
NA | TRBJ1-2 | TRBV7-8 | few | TGTGCCAGCAGCCGAGCCCCAGGGAACTATGGCTACACCTTC | CASSRAPGNYGYTF
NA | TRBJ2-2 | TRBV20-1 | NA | TGCAGTGCTGGCCGACTCGGGGAGCTGTTTTTT | CSAGRLGELFF
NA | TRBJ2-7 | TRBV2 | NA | TGTGCCAGCAGTGTGAGGGACGAGCAGTACTTC | CASSVRDEQYF
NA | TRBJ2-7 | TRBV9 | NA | TGTGCCAGCAGCGTAGATCCAGGCTCCTACGAGCAGTACTTC | CASSVDPGSYEQYF
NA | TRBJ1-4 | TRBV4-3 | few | TGCGCCAGCAGCCAACAGACAACAGGGTATCCTAATGAAAAACTGTTTTTT | CASSQQTTGYPNEKLFF
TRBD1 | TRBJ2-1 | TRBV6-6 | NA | TGTGCCAGCCGACGACAGGGAAGGACGTCCAATGAGCAGTTCTTC | CASRRQGRTSNEQFF
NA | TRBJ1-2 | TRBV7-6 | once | TGTGCCAGCAGCCCGCTGGAACTCACAGCTTCCTATGGCTACACCTTC | CASSPLELTASYGYTF
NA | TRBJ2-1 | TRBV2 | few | TGTGCCAGCAGTCCACAGAGATTGAATGAGCAGTTCTTC | CASSPQRLNEQFF
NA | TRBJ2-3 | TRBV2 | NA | TGTGCCAGCATTCACCGGGACTCCCGGGCAGATACGCAGTATTTT | CASIHRDSRADTQYF
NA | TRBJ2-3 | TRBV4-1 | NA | TGCGCCAGCAGCCAAGCCCCCCTAAGCACAGATACGCAGTATTTT | CASSQAPLSTDTQYF
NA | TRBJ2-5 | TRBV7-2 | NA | TGTGCCAGCAGCGGACTGGACCTCACCCAGTACTTC | CASSGLDLTQYF
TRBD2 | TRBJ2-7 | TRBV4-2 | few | TGTGCCAGCAGCCAAAACCCCGGACTAGCAGCCTCGGGGGAGCAGTACTTC | CASSQNPGLAASGEQYF
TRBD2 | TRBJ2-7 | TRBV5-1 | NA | TGCGCCAGCAGCACGGGGGGGAACGAGCAGTACTTC | CASSTGGNEQYF
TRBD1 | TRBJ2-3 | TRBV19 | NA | TGTGCCAGTAGTATCAGGGGGCGCACAGATACGCAGTATTTT | CASSIRGRTDTQYF
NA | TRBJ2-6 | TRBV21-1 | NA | TGTGCCAGCAGCAAATTCTGCGATCGCTCTGGGGCCAACGTCCTGACTTTC | CASSKFCDRSGANVLTF
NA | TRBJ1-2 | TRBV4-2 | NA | TGTGCCAGCAGCCGGGCCGCGAGTGAGGGTAGTGGCTACACCTTC | CASSRAASEGSGYTF
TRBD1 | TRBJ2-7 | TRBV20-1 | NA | TGCAGTGCACAGGGGATCCACGAGCAGTACTTC | CSAQGIHEQYF
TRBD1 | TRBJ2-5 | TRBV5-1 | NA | TGCGCCAGCAGCCCCGGGACAGCGGAAGAGACCCAGTACTTC | CASSPGTAEETQYF
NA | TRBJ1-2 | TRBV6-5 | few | TGTGCCAGCAGACCCCCGGGAACTAAGCGGGGGAGCTACACCTTC | CASRPPGTKRGSYTF
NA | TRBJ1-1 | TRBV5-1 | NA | TGCGCCAGCAGCTTGGCTCAGATGAACACTGAAGCTTTCTTT | CASSLAQMNTEAFF
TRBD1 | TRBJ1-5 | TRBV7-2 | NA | TGTGCCACCGGACAGGGGCTCTATCAGCCCCAGCATTTT | CATGQGLYQPQHF
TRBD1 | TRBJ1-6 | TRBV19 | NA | TGTGCCAGTAGGATTACAGGGGGCGACTCACCCCTCCACTTT | CASRITGGDSPLHF
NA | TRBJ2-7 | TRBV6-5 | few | TGTGCCAGCAGTTACGTCGGGGACGAGCAGTACTTC | CASSYVGDEQYF
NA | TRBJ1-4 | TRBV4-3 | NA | TGCGCCAGCAGCCAACTCAGGTTTGCAAATGAAAAACTGTTTTTT | CASSQLRFANEKLFF
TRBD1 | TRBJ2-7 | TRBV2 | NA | TGTGCCAGCAGGCCCCTCCGACAGGGTCCGCAGTACTTC | CASRPLRQGPQYF
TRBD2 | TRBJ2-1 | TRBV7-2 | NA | TGTGCCAGCAGCTTAGTTGCTAGCGGGTATGATGAGCAGTTCTTC | CASSLVASGYDEQFF
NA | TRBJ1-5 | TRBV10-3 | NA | TGTGCCACCCGGGAGGATCCAAATCAGCCCCAGCATTTT | CATREDPNQPQHF
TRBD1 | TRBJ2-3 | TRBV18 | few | TGTGCCAGCTCACTAGGACAGGTTGGCACAGATACGCAGTATTTT | CASSLGQVGTDTQYF
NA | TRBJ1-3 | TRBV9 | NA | TGTGCCAGCAGCGTCGGCGGGGCCTCTGGAAACACCATATATTTT | CASSVGGASGNTIYF
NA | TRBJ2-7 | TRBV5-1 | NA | TGCGCCAGCAGCTTAACCCTATACGAGCAGTACTTC | CASSLTLYEQYF
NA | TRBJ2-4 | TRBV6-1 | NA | TGTGCCAGCAGCCAGGACAATTTTTTTACGAACATTCAGTACTTC | CASSQDNFFTNIQYF
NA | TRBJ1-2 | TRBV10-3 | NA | TGTGCCATCAGAAGACAGGCCAACTCTAACTATGGCTACACCTTC | CAIRRQANSNYGYTF
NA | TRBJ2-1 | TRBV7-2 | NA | TGTGCCAGCAGCCCGGAGACAGTTGAGCAGTTCTTC | CASSPETVEQFF
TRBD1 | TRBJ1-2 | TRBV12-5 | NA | TGTGCTAGTGGTTTGGACCCAGGGGGGCATGGCTACACCTTC | CASGLDPGGHGYTF
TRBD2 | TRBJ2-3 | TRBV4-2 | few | TGTGCCAGCAGCCAAGATTGGGGGGGGAGCACAGATACGCAGTATTTT | CASSQDWGGSTDTQYF
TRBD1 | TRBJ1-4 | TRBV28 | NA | TGTGCCAGCAGTCCCGGGGACAGATCGGATGAAAAACTGTTTTTT | CASSPGDRSDEKLFF